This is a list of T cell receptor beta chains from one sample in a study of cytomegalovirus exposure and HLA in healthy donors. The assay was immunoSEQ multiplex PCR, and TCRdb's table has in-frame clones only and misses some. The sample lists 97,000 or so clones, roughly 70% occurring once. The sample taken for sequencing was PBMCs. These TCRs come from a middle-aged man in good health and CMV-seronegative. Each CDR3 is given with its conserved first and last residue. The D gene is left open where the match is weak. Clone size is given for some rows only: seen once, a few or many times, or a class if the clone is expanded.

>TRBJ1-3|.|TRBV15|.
CATSRDGGSFSGNTIYF
TGTGCCACCAGCAGAGATGGCGGCAGCTTTTCTGGAAACACCATATATTTT
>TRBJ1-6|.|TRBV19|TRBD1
CASRLTGGLALHF
TGTGCCAGTAGACTGACAGGGGGTCTGGCCCTCCACTTT
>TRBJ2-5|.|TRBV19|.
CASSLTGRGGQETQYF
TGTGCCAGTAGCCTTACAGGGAGAGGGGGTCAAGAGACCCAGTACTTC
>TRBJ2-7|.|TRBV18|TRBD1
CASSPISLRDSPQTSEQYF
TGTGCCAGCTCACCGATATCGTTAAGGGACAGCCCTCAAACCTCCGAGCAGTACTTC
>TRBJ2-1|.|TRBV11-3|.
CASSPGISSGEQFF
TGTGCCAGCAGCCCGGGGATATCATCGGGTGAGCAGTTCTTC
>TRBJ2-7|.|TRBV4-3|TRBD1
CASSQDRGTELLYRYF
TGCGCCAGCAGCCAAGATAGGGGGACAGAGCTTTTGTATCGGTACTTC
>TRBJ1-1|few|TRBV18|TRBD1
CASSPQQGASTEAFF
TGTGCCAGCTCACCACAACAGGGGGCGAGCACTGAAGCTTTCTTT
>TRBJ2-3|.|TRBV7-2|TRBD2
CASNVFIAGGTDTQYF
TGTGCCAGCAACGTCTTCATCGCGGGGGGCACAGATACGCAGTATTTT
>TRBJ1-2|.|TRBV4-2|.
CASSQGVTSGYGYTF
TGTGCCAGCAGCCAAGGAGTTACCTCCGGCTATGGCTACACCTTC
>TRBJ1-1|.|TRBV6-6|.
CASSREGVATEAFF
TGTGCCAGCAGCCGCGAGGGGGTGGCCACTGAAGCTTTCTTT
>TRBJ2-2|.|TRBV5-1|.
CASSLSGTGELFF
TGCGCCAGCAGCCTCTCAGGGACCGGGGAGCTGTTTTTT
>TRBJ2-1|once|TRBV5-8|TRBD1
CASTRQGASYNEQFF
TGTGCCAGCACCCGACAGGGGGCCTCGTACAATGAGCAGTTCTTC
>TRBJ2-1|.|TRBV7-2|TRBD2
CASSPTSGGANEQFF
TGTGCCAGCAGCCCGACTAGCGGGGGGGCAAATGAGCAGTTCTTC